This T cell receptor (beta chain) appears in the sequencing data of a study of somatic mutations in cytotoxic T cells in rheumatoid arthritis (dated by TCRdb to about 2017). About the full investigation: Before any treatment started and right after they were diagnosed, patients gave peripheral blood samples (about 30 ml EDTA). A FACSAria II or Sony SH800 was used to flow-sort some V beta antibody-stained T-cell populations at nearly 100% purity, and TCRB sequencing was also done on sorted V beta1+ cells. A total of 55 to 75 rheumatoid arthritis patients and 20 healthy controls underwent TCRB deep sequencing. The study asked whether expanded CD8+ T-cell clones in newly diagnosed, untreated rheumatoid arthritis carry somatic mutations, and used TCRB deep sequencing to characterize clonality. Patients and controls did not essentially differ in median age, which was nearly identical between the groups. Beyond this particular receptor, the publication reports: In about an eighth of the 65 patients, more than 20% of CD8+ cells belonged to the largest CD8+ clone, while several identical CD8+ TCRB sequences were shared between blood and synovial fluid. There was no significant difference in CD8+ T-cell clonality between rheumatoid arthritis patients and age-matched healthy controls. In patients, CD8+ clonality rose with age (Spearman r ~ 0.47), which was not the case in healthy controls. Viral specificity could not be ruled out by absence from virus-specific databases, and the antigen targets of the expanded CD8+ clones remained unknown.

CD4+ and CD8+ cells were isolated by positive magnetic bead selection on an AutoMACS, and purity was checked by flow cytometry. A TCR V beta antibody panel was used in flow cytometry to screen first for clonal expansions, which were then characterized by TCRB deep sequencing of sorted CD8+ fractions. Ficoll-Paque PLUS density gradient separation was used to isolate peripheral blood mononuclear cells. Using Nucleospin Tissue or Tissue XS kits, DNA was extracted from CD4-enriched, CD8-enriched or PBMC samples, with quantification by a Qubit 2.0 fluorometer. Sequencing of TCRB CDR3 was done on genomic DNA with the immunoSEQ assay. Turning to the authors' computational methods: Only a few patient CD8+ clones larger than 1% matched published virus-specific TCRB sequences when compared against them. Only productive TCRB rearrangements were included in the analyses. Clonality was expressed as a Shannon entropy-based productive clonality index, with each clone defined by a unique TCRB CDR3 sequence. Repertoire overlap for a pair of samples was computed from each clone's template counts relative to total templates per sample. A correlation with a Spearman r of 0.55 to 0.65 was found between V-gene usage by flow cytometry and V-gene usage by TCRB sequencing. TCRdb holds this immuneACCESS table with in-frame rearrangements only. Some clones are missing; in checked studies, unresolved V genes explain under half, and the rest has no known cause. D and trimming were read from the DNA, whereas the V and J calls and clone size are those reported in that table. The sample table holds about 4,800 clones, of which around 84% were seen once. The ten biggest clones cover around 40% of the sample.

About this clone: Its recognized antigen is unknown. No much larger clonotype is one base removed from it; base qualities were not supplied.

The sequenced material came from CD8+ T cells sorted from blood. This TCR was sampled from a woman aged 45-65 years with rheumatoid arthritis.

The CDR3 corresponds to CASSYDRDLRLEAFF. The nucleotides read TGTGCCAGCAGTTACGACAGGGACCTTCGTCTTGAAGCTTTCTTT. The chain couples TRBV6-5 to TRBJ1-1; 7 bases in the junction line up with TRBD1. For this chain, trimming is 2 bases at the V end and 7 bases at the J end, and the number of junction bases without a gene match is 10. CDR1 MNHEY and CDR2 SVGAGI were looked up in the germline V gene. Reading from cysteine to phenylalanine, the CDR3 counts 15 amino acids. Kept here is only the CDR3 DNA, which spans 45 bases and is read in frame from base 1.